The 5 T cell receptor beta chains presented below share a single source sample, sequenced in a study of cytomegalovirus exposure and HLA in healthy donors. It was with 60 Vbeta and 13 Jbeta primers that the PCR ran. This table comes from immunoSEQ multiplex PCR, and its TCRdb copy is limited to in-frame clones, with some not included. The repertoire consists of 80,000 to 130,000 clones, with approximately 77% occurring once and the leading ten covering approximately 14%. Sequenced sample: PBMCs. These receptors were collected from a male donor in good health and CMV-seropositive.

The chain has TRBV9 and TRBJ2-7; 7 bases match TRBD2. Trimming cost V 4 bases and J 1 base; bases outside gene matches: 8. Germline V CDR1 and CDR2: SGDLS, YYNGEE. This CDR3 has 15 residues. CDR3 in amino acids: CASSTTEGLSYEQYF. Written as DNA, the CDR3 is TGTGCCAGCAGCACGACCGAGGGACTATCCTACGAGCAGTACTTC.

The chain carries TRBV5-1 and TRBJ2-3, with TRBD1 matching over 9 bases. The CDR3 consists of 15 residues. The V gene end was trimmed by 0 bases and the J gene end by 3 bases; junction bases not matched to a gene: 2. The V gene's germline CDR1 is SGHRS and CDR2 YFSETQ. The CDR3 sequence is CASSLGDRETDTQYF. In nucleotides, the CDR3 is TGCGCCAGCAGCTTGGGGGACAGGGAAACAGATACGCAGTATTTT.

V is TRBV29-1 and J is TRBJ2-3, with 7 positions matching TRBD2. Germline lookup yields CDR1 SQVTM and CDR2 ANQGSEA. The CDR3 totals 13 residues. V was clipped by 4 bases and J by 4 bases; unmatched bases: 5. The CDR3: CSVVSGGSDTQYF. In DNA, the CDR3 is TGCAGCGTTGTGTCCGGGGGGTCAGATACGCAGTATTTT.

The rearrangement links TRBV7-8 to TRBJ1-6, with a weak D call TRBD1 (6 bases). Looked up from germline, CDR1 is SGHVS and CDR2 is FQNEAQ. This CDR3 spans 16 amino acids. V lost 3 bases and J 7 bases, leaving 16 bases between the germline ends. The CDR3 region has the DNA TGTGCCAGCAGCTTCATAGGGGGAGCGCAGAATTCACCCCTCCACTTT. Its translation: CASSFIGGAQNSPLHF.

V usage is TRBV6-5 and J usage is TRBJ2-1, with D maybe TRBD1 (7 bases). The CDR3 runs 14 residues. V was cut by 2 bases and J by 8 bases, with 13 bases left in between. The V gene's germline CDR1 is MNHEY and CDR2 SVGAGI. CDR3 loop: CASSYGQGGDEQFF. The CDR3 coding sequence is TGTGCCAGCAGTTACGGGCAGGGGGGCGATGAGCAGTTCTTC.